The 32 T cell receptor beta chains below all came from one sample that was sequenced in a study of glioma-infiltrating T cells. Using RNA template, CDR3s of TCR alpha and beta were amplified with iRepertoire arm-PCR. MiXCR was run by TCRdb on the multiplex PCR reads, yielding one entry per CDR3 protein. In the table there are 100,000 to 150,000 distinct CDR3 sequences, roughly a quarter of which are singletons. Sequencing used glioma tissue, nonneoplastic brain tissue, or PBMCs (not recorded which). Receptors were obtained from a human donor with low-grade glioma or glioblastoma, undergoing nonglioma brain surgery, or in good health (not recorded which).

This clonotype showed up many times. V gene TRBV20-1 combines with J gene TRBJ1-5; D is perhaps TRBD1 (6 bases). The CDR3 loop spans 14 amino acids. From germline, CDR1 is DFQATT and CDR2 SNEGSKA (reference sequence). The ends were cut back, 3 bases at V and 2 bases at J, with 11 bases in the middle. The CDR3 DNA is TGCAGTGCTAGGAGGGGGTCGGGCAATCAGCCCCAGCATTTT. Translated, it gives CSARRGSGNQPQHF.

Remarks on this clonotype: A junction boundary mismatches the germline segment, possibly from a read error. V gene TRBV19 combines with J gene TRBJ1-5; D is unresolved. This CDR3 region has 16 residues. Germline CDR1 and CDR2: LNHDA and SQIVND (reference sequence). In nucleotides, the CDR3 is TGTGCCAGTAGTATAGAGGGCAGCTATAGCAGTCAGCCCCAGCATTTT. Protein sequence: CASSIEGSYSSQPQHF.

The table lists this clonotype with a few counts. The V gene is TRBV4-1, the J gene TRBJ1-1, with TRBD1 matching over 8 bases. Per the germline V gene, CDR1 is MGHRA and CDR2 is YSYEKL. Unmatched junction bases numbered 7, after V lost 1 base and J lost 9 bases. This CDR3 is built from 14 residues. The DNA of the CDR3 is TGCGCCAGCAGCCAAGCCCCAGGGGGCGGTAAAGCTTTCTTT. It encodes CASSQAPGGGKAFF.

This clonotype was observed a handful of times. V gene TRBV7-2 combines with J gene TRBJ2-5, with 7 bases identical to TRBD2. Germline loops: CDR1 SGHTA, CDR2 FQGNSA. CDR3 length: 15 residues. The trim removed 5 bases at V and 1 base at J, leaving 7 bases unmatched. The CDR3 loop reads CASSRGAGLQETQYF. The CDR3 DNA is TGTGCCAGCAGCAGGGGAGCGGGGCTCCAAGAGACCCAGTACTTC.

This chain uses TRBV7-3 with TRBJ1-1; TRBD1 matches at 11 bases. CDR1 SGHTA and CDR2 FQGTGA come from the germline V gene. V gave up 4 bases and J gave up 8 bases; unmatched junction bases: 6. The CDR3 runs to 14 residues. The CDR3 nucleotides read TGTGCCAGCAGCTGGACAGGGGGCGGTAGGGAAGCTTTCTTT. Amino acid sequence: CASSWTGGGREAFF.

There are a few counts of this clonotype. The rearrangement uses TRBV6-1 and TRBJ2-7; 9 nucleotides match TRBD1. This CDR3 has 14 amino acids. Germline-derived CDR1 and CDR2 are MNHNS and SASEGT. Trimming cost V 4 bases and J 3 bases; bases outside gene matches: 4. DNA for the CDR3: TGTGCCAGCAGTGTTGGGACAGGGAGCTACGAGCAGTACGTC. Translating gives CASSVGTGSYEQYV.

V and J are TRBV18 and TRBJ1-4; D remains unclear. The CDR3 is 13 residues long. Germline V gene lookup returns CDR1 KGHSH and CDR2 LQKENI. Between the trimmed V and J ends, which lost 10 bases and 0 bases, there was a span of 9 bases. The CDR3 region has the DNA TGTGCCACCACTTCTGCAACTAATGAAAAACTGTTTTTT. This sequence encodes CATTSATNEKLFF.

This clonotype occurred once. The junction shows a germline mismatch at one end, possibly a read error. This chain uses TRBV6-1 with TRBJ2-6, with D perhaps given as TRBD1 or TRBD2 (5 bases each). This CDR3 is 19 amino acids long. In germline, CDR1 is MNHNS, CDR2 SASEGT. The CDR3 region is CASRPGKIGRYAGASVLTF. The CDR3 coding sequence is TGTGCCAGCAGACCGGGAAAGATTGGACGGTATGCTGGGGCCAGCGTCCTGACTTTC.

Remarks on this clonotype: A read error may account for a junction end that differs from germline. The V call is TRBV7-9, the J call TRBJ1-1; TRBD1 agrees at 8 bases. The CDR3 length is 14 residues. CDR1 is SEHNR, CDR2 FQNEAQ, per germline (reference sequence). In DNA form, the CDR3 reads TGCGCCAGCAGGGCGACGGGACGACAGGGGAGAGCTTTCTTT. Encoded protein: CASRATGRQGRAFF.

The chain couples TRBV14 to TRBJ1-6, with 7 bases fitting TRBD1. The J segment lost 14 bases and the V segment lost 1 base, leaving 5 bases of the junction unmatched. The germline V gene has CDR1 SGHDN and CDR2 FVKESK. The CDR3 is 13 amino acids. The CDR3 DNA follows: TGTGCCAGCAGCCAAGTTGCAACAGGGGCCCTCCACTTT. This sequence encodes CASSQVATGALHF.

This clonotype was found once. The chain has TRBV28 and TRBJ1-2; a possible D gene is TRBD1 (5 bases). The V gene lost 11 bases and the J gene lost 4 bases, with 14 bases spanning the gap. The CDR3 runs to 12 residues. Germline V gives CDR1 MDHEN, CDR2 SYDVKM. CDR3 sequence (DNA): TGTGCCGGCCAGACAGCTCCCTATGGCTACACCTTC. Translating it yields CAGQTAPYGYTF.

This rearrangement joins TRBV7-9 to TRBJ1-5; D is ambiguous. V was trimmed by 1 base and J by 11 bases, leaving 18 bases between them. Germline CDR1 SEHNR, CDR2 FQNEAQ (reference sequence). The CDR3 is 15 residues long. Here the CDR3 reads CASSLGDGDGLAQHF. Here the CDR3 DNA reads TGTGCCAGCAGCTTAGGTGACGGGGATGGACTGGCCCAGCATTTT. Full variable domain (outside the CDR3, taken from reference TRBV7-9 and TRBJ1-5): DTGVSQNPRHKITKRGQNVTFRCDPISEHNRLYWYRQTLGQGPEFLTYFQNEAQLEKSRLLSDRFSAERPKGSFSTLEIQRTEQGDSAMYLCASSLGDGDGLAQHFGDGTRLSIL.

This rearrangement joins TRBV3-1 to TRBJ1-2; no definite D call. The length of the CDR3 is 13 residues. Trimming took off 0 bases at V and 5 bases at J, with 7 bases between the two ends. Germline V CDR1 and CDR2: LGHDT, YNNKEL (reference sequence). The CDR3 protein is CASSQELPYGYTF. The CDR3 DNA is TGTGCCAGCAGCCAAGAGCTCCCTTATGGCTACACCTTC.

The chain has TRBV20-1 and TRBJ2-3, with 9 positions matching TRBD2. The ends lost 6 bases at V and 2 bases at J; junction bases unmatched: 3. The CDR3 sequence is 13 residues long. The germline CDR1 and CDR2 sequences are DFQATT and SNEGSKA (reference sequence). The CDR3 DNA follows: TGCAGTGCCCGACTAGCGGCCACAGATACGCAGTATTTT. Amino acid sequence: CSARLAATDTQYF.

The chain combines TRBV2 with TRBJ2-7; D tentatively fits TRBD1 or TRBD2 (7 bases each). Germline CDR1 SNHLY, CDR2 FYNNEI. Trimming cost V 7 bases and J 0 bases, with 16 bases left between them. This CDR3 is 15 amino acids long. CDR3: CASKKGGGSSYEQYV. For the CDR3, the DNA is TGTGCCAGCAAAAAGGGAGGGGGCAGCTCCTACGAGCAGTACGTC.

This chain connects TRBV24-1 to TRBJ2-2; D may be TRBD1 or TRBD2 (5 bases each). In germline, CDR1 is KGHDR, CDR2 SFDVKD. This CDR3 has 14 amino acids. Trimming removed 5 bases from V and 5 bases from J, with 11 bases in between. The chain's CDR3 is CATSVAGSTGELFF. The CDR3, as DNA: TGTGCCACCAGTGTAGCAGGGAGTACCGGGGAGCTGTTTTTT.

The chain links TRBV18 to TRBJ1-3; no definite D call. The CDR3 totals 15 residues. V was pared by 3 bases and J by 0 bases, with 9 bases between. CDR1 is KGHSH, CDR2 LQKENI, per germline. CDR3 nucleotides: TGTGCCAGCTCACCGGCAGGAACCTCTGGAAACACCATATATTTT. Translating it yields CASSPAGTSGNTIYF.

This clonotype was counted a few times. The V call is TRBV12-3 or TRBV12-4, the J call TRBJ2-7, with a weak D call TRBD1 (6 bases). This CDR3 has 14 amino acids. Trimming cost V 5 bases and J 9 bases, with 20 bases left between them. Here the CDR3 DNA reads TGTGCCAGCAGTCCCGGCAGGGGTCATCGGCGGCAGTACGTC. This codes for CASSPGRGHRRQYV.

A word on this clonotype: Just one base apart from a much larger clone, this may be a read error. In nucleotides, the CDR3 is TGTACCAGCAGCTTAGCGCTGCGGCCAGATACGCAGTATTTT. Translating gives CTSSLALRPDTQYF. This chain joins TRBV7-2 and TRBJ2-3; D unclear. V lost 0 bases, J lost 4 bases, and 8 bases lay in between. Germline lookup yields CDR1 SGHTA and CDR2 FQGNSA. This CDR3 is built from 14 residues.

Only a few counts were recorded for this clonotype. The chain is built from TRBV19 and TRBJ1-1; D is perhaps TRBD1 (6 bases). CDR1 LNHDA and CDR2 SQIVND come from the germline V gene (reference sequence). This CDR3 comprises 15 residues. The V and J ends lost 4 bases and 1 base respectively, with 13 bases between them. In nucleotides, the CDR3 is TGTGCCAGTAGTACGCCGGGGGCTGGGAACACTGAAGCTTTCTTT. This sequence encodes CASSTPGAGNTEAFF.

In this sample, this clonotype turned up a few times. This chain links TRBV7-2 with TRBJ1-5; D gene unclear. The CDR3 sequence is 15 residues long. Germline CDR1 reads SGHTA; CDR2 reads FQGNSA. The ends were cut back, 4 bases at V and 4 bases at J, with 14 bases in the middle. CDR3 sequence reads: CASSYPPPLNQPQHF. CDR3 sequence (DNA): TGTGCCAGCAGCTATCCCCCGCCTCTTAATCAGCCCCAGCATTTT.

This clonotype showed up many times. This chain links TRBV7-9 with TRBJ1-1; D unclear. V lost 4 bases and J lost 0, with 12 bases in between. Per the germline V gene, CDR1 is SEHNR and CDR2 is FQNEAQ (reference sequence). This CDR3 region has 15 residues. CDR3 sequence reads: CASSYRGMVNTEAFF. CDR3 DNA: TGTGCCAGCAGCTACCGGGGAATGGTGAACACTGAAGCTTTCTTT.

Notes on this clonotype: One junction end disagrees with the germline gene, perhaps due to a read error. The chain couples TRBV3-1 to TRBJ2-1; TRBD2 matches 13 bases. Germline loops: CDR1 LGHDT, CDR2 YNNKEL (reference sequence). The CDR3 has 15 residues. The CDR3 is CTSSPALAGGLEQFF. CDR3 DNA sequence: TGTACCAGCAGCCCCGCACTAGCGGGGGGGCTTGAGCAGTTCTTC.

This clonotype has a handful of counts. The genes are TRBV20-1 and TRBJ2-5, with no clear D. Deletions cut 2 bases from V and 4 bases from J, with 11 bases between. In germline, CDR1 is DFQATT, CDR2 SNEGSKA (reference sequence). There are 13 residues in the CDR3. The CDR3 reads CSARNGPGETQYF. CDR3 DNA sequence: TGCAGTGCTAGAAACGGGCCGGGAGAGACCCAGTACTTC.

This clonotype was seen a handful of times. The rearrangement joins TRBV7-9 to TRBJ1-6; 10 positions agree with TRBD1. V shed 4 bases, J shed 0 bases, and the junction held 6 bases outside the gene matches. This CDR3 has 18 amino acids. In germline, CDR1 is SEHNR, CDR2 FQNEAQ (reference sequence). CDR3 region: CASSSLGQGSSYNSPLHF. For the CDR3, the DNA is TGTGCCAGCAGCTCCCTGGGACAGGGGAGCTCCTATAATTCACCCCTCCACTTT. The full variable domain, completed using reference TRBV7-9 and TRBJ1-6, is DTGVSQNPRHKITKRGQNVTFRCDPISEHNRLYWYRQTLGQGPEFLTYFQNEAQLEKSRLLSDRFSAERPKGSFSTLEIQRTEQGDSAMYLCASSSLGQGSSYNSPLHFGNGTRLTVT.

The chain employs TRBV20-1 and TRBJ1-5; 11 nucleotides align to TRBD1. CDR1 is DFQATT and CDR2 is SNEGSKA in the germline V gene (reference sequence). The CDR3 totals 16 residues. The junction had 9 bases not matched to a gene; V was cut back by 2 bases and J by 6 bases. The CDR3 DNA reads TGCAGTGCTAGATCGGGGACAGGGGGAACGGTTCAGCCCCAGCATTTT. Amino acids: CSARSGTGGTVQPQHF.

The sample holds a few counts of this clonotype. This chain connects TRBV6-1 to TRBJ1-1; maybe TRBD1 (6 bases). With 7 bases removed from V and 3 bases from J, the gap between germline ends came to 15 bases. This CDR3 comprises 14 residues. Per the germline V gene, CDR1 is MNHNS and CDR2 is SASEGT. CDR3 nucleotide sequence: TGTGCCAGCACCCCTTGGGGGGCGGACACTGAAGCTTTCTTT. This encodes CASTPWGADTEAFF.

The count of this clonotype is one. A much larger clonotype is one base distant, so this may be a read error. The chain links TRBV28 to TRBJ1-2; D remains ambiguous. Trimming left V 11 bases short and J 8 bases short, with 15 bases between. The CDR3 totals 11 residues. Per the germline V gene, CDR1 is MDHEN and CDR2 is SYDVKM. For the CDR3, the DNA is TGTGCCGAGGTGCCTCCCGGGGGCTACACCTTC. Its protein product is CAEVPPGGYTF.

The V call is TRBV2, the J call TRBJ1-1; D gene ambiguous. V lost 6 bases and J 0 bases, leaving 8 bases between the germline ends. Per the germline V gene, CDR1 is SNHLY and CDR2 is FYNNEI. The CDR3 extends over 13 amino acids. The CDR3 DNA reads TGTGCCAGCAGGACGGAGATGAACACTGAAGCTTTCTTT. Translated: CASRTEMNTEAFF.

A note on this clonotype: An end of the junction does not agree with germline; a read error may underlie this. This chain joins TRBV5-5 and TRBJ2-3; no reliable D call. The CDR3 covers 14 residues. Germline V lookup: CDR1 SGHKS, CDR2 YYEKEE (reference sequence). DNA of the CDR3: TGCACCAGCAGCTCGAGTGCTAGCACAGATACGCAGTATTTT. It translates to CTSSSSASTDTQYF. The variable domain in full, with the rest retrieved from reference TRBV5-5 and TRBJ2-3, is DAGVTQSPTHLIKTRGQQVTLRCSPISGHKSVSWYQQVLGQGPQFIFQYYEKEERGRGNFPDRFSARQFPNYSSELNVNALLLGDSALYLCTSSSSASTDTQYFGPGTRLTVL.

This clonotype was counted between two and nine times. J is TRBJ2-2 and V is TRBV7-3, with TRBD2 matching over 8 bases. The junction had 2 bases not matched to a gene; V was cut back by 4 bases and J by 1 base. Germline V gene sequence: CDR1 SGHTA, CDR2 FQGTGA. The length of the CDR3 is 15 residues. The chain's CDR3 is CASSSSGGNTGELFF. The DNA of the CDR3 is TGTGCCAGCAGCTCGAGCGGGGGGAACACCGGGGAGCTGTTTTTT.

CDR3 bases: TGTGCCAGCAGTGTCGGTTTACCCGCCGGGGAGCTGTTTTTT. Translating it yields CASSVGLPAGELFF. The chain is built from TRBV2 and TRBJ2-2; D gene unclear. In germline, CDR1 is SNHLY, CDR2 FYNNEI. The CDR3 has 14 amino acids. V lost 4 bases and J lost 6, with 12 bases in between.